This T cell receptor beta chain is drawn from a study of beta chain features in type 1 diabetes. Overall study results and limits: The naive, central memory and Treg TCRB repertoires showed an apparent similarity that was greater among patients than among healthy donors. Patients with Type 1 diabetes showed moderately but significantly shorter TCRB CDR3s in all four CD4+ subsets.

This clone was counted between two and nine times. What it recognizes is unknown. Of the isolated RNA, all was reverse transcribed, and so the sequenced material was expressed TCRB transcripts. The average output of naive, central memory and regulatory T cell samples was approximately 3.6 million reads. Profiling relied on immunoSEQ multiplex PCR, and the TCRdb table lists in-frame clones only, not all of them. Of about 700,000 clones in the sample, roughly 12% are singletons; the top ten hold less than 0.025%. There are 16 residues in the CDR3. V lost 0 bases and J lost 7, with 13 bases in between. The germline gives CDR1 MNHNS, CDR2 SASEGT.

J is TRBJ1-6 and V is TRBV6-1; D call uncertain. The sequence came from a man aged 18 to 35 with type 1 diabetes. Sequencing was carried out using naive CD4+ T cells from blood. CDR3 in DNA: TGTGCCAGCAGTGAAGCCCTCCCTGCTGCGAATTCACCCCTCCACTTT. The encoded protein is CASSEALPAANSPLHF.